This entry describes one TCR beta chain. CD3+CD4+ and CD3+CD8+ cells were FACS-sorted from thawed unstimulated PBMCs. Some clones are missing from TCRdb's copy, which holds only in-frame ones; the method was immunoSEQ multiplex PCR. The table records under 60,000 clones, roughly 70% of them present only once. This record comes from a study of T cell clones after liver transplantation. Background on the study: In this trial, immunosuppression withdrawal was attempted within 2 years of liver transplant. Post-transplant blood was tracked for graft-donor-reactive T cell clones identified in a pre-transplant mixed lymphocyte reaction. Subjects received no induction therapy and standard immunosuppression until randomization at 12-24 months post-transplant.

Germline V gene sequence: CDR1 LNHDA, CDR2 SQIVND (reference sequence). This CDR3 spans 12 amino acids. V gave up 4 bases and J gave up 6 bases, with 10 bases separating them. The sample here was CD4+ T cells from blood, taken at the 22-month timepoint. The V and J genes are TRBV19 and TRBJ2-7; D may be TRBD1 or TRBD2 (5 bases each). The clonotype comes from a human patient who received a liver transplant. These T cells may partly come from the graft donor. The CDR3 here is CASSNPRGEQYF. In DNA, the CDR3 is TGTGCCAGTAGTAATCCGAGGGGCGAGCAGTACTTC. The entire variable domain, with the rest obtained from reference TRBV19 and TRBJ2-7, is as follows: DGGITQSPKYLFRKEGQNVTLSCEQNLNHDAMYWYRQDPGQGLRLIYYSQIVNDFQKGDIAEGYSVSREKKESFPLTVTSAQKNPTAFYLCASSNPRGEQYFGPGTRLTVT.